The clone carrying this T cell receptor beta chain was picked up many times. Its antigen is undetermined. Used for diagnoses were clinical symptoms, serum thyroxine and TRAb, thyroid ultrasound and orbital computed tomography. This entry is derived from a study of T cells in Graves' hyperthyroidism and ophthalmopathy. Study in general: It was at initial diagnosis, before any treatment, that peripheral blood was collected.

This CDR3 comprises 15 residues. The germline gives CDR1 MDHEN, CDR2 SYDVKM. J gave up 1 base and V 5 bases, and 4 bases lay outside the gene matches. It was RNA transcripts that yielded the amplified TCR beta CDR3 regions. An initial round of RT-PCR targeting the TCR CDR3 relied on the HTBI primer set. MiXCR, run by TCRdb on the multiplex PCR reads, gives a single entry per CDR3 protein. The repertoire holds about 600,000 distinct CDR3 sequences, with around 13% as singletons. General study results and limits: Most thyroid-expanded clonotypes above 0.001 were also found in blood. From stable hyperthyroidism, ophthalmopathy was separated by a 13 V-J model.

The source of this sequence is a woman between 50 and 59 years old with Graves' ophthalmopathy. The chain combines TRBV28 with TRBJ1-2, with 10 bases aligning to TRBD1. The sequencing input was blood. The CDR3 region is CASSTWTGGNYGYTF. The CDR3, as DNA: TGTGCCAGCAGTACTTGGACAGGGGGTAACTATGGCTACACCTTC.